The TCR beta chain described here comes from a study of CD8 T cells in Susac syndrome (dated by TCRdb to about 2019). Concerning the study at large: Repertoire sequencing was used to test whether CD8+ T cell activation and differentiation in Susac syndrome was antigen driven.

High-throughput TCR beta sequencing profiled peripheral blood CD8+ and CD4+ T cells from healthy donors, Susac syndrome patients and multiple sclerosis patients. Treatment-naive patients with stable or active relapsing-remitting disease fulfilling revised McDonald criteria were used as multiple sclerosis controls. CD8+ TEMRA cells were enriched by FACS, while bulk CD8+ and CD4+ T cells were purified by magnetic negative isolation. Blood was drawn into EDTA tubes, processed within 24 hours, and PBMCs were isolated by density gradient centrifugation. PBMCs intended for TCR sequencing were cryopreserved in liquid nitrogen and thawed later in a water bath at 37 degrees C. The sorted or isolated CD4+, CD8+ and CD8+ TEMRA cells had a purity of 90% or higher. RNA was extracted with the RNeasy kit and roughly 0.45 to 1 ug was reverse transcribed using random hexamers. The immunoSEQ multiplex PCR assay, which covers 54 Vbeta and 13 Jbeta segments, was used to amplify TCR beta CDR3 regions. Bias from PCR amplification was corrected by using a synthetic template baseline for primer optimization and for computational correction. Per the source publication's procedure: Only productive sequences were kept, with reads annotated to V, D and J genes according to IMGT and analyzed in immunoSEQ Analyzer. Clonality was computed as one minus Shannon entropy normalized by log2 of the number of productive unique sequences. Public and private clones were assessed among the 100 most prevalent clones of each patient and control. Clones were defined as Susac-specific when absent from the healthy and MS cohorts, from roughly 1,000 published viral clones and from other ImmuneACCESS disease sequences. TCRdb reprocessing: public reads trimmed at Q25 with fastp, clones called with MiXCR, in-frame beta chains kept. Each entry is one CDR3 protein sequence, shown with its most common DNA and genes. TCRdb's processing, not the study's, gives the V and J calls here. The sample records around 200,000 distinct CDR3 sequences, about 95% of which are singletons. Approximately 0.08% of the sample is taken by the ten largest.

Deletion took 3 bases off V and 1 base off J, with a span of 16 bases between the germline ends. The germline V gene sets CDR1 to SGDLS and CDR2 to YYNGEE. The CDR3, from cysteine to phenylalanine, totals 17 residues. Only CDR3 DNA is held: 51 bases, read in frame from base 1. What the research found in general, with its limitations: The number of individuals in the TCR sequencing and HLA analysis was recognized as being relatively small.

About this clonotype: Its antigen is still unknown. The record has no base qualities; no much larger clone is one base away.

In this chain, TRBV9 is recombined with TRBJ1-4, with TRBD1 perhaps the D gene, on 6 matching bases. The receptor was derived from a human donor with multiple sclerosis. Sample: CD4+ T cells from PBMCs. This receptor carries the CDR3 CASSDRGGGKTNEKLFF. The bases read TGTGCCAGCAGCGACCGAGGGGGAGGAAAAACTAATGAAAAACTGTTTTTT.